This T cell receptor beta chain was observed in a study of cytomegalovirus exposure and HLA in healthy donors. The study, taken as a whole, reports: TCR beta chains numbering some 160 were designated cytomegalovirus-associated. The authors confirmed in vitro that a few CMV-associated chains were specific for CMV antigens. Cytomegalovirus status, reportedly, was diagnosed with high specificity and sensitivity by the classifier. Rarity marked most TCR sequences, yet some public TCRs occurred in many donors.

For this clone: What it binds is unknown.

Here immunoSEQ multiplex PCR was the method, and the copy in TCRdb shows in-frame clones only, minus some. The sample consists of 150,000 to 250,000 clones, about 81% of them appearing once. V gave up 4 bases and J gave up 7 bases, with 23 bases separating them. Germline V CDR1 and CDR2: SGHRS, YFSETQ. CDR3 size: 16 residues. This receptor was obtained from a woman aged 30 to 39 in good health and CMV-seronegative. This sequence joins TRBV5-1 and TRBJ1-2; D is perhaps TRBD1 (6 bases). The specimen sequenced was PBMCs. The CDR3 bases are TGCGCCAGCAGCGAGGGGGTGGTCGTCCTTTCGGGTGGCTACACCTTC. This sequence encodes CASSEGVVVLSGGYTF.